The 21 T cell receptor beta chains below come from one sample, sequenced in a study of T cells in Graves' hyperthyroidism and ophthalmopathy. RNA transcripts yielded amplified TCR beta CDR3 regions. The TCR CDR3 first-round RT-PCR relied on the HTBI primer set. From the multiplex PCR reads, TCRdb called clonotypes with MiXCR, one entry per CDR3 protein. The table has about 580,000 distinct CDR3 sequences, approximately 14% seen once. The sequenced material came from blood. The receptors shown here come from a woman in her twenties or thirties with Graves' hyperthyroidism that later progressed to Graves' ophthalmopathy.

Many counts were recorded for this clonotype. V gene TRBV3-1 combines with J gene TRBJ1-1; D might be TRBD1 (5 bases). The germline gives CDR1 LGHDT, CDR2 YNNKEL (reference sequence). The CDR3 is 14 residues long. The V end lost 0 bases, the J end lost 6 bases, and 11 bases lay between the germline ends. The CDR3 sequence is CASSQDRVVAEAFF. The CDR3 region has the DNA TGTGCCAGCAGCCAAGACAGGGTTGTGGCTGAAGCTTTCTTT.

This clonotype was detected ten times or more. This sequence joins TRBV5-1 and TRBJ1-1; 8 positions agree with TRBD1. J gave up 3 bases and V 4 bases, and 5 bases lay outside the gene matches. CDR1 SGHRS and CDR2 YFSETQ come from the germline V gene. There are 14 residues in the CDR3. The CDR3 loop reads CASSARQGYTEAFF. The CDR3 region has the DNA TGCGCCAGCAGCGCGCGACAGGGGTACACTGAAGCTTTCTTT. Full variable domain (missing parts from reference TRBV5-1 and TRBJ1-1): KAGVTQTPRYLIKTRGQQVTLSCSPISGHRSVSWYQQTPGQGLQFLFEYFSETQRNKGNFPGRFSGRQFSNSRSEMNVSTLELGDSALYLCASSARQGYTEAFFGQGTRLTVV.

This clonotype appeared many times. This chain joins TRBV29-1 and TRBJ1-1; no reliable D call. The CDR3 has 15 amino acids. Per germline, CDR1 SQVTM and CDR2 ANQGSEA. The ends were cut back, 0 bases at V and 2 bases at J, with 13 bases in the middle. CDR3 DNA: TGCAGCGTTGAAGATGGCCGGAAGTCAAACACTGAAGCTTTCTTT. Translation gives CSVEDGRKSNTEAFF. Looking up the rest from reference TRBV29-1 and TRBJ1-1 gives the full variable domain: SAVISQKPSRDICQRGTSLTIQCQVDSQVTMMFWYRQQPGQSLTLIATANQGSEATYESGFVIDKFPISRPNLTFSTLTVSNMSPEDSSIYLCSVEDGRKSNTEAFFGQGTRLTVV.

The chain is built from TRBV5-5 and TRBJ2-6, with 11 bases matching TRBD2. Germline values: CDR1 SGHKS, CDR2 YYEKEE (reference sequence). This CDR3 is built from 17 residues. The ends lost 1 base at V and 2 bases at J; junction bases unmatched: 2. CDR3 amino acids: CASSLIAGGPGANVLTF. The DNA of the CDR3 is TGTGCCAGCAGCTTGATAGCGGGAGGGCCTGGGGCCAACGTCCTGACTTTC.

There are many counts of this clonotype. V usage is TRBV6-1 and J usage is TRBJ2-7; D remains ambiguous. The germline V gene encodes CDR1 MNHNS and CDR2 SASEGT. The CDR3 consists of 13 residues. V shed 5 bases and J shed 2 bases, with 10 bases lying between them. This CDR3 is CASSHTDPYEQYF. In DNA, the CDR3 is TGTGCCAGCAGTCACACCGATCCCTACGAGCAGTACTTC.

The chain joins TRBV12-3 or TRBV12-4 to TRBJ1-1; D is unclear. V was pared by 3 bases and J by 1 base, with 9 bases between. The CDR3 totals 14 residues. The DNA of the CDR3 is TGTGCCAGCAGTTTTGAGTCGGGGAACACTGAAGCTTTCTTT. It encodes CASSFESGNTEAFF.

This CDR3 reads CASSLRLAGGSYEQYF. The CDR3 region has the DNA TGTGCCAGCAGCTTGCGACTAGCGGGAGGTTCCTACGAGCAGTACTTC. The chain recombines TRBV11-3 with TRBJ2-7; 13 bases map to TRBD2. Germline V gene data show CDR1 as SGHNT and CDR2 as YENEEA. The CDR3 extends over 16 amino acids. The trim removed 3 bases at V and 1 base at J, leaving 3 bases unmatched.

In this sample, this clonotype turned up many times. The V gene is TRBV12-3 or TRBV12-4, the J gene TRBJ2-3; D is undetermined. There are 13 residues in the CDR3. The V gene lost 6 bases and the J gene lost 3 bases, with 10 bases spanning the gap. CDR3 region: CASRESATDTQYF. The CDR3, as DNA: TGTGCCAGCAGAGAGTCCGCAACAGATACGCAGTATTTT.

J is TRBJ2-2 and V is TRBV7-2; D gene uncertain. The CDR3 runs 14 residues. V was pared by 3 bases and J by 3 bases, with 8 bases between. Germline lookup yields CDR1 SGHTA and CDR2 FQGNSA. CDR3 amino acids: CASSLNWDTGELFF. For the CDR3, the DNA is TGTGCCAGCAGCTTGAACTGGGACACCGGGGAGCTGTTTTTT.

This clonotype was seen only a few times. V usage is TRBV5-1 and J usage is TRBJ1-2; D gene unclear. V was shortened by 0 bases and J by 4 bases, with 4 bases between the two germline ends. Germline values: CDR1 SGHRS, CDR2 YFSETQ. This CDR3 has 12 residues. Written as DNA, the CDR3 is TGCGCCAGCAGCTTGGAGCGCTATGGCTACACCTTC. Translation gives CASSLERYGYTF.

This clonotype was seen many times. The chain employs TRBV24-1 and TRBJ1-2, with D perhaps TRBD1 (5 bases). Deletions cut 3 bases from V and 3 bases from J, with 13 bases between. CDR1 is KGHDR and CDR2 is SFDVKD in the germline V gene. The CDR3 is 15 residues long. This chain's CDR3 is CATSDTSGTDYGYTF. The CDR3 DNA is TGTGCCACCAGTGATACATCCGGGACGGACTATGGCTACACCTTC.

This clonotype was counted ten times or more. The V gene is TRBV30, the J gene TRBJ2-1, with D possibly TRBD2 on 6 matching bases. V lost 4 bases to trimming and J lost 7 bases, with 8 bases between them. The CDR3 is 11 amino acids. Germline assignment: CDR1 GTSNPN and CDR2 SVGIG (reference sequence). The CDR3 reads CAWTSVNEQFF. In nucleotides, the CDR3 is TGTGCCTGGACTAGCGTTAATGAGCAGTTCTTC.

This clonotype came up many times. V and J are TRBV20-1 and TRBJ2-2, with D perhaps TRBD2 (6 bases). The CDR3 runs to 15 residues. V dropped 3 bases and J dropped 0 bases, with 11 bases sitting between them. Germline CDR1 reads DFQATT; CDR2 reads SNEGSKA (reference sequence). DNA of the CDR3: TGCAGTGCTAGTCCCGGGAGTACGAACACCGGGGAGCTGTTTTTT. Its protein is CSASPGSTNTGELFF.

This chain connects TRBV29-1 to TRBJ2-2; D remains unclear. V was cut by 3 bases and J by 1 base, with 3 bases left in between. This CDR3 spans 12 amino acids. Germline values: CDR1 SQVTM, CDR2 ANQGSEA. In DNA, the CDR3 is TGCAGCGTTGAGTTGAACACCGGGGAGCTGTTTTTT. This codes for CSVELNTGELFF.

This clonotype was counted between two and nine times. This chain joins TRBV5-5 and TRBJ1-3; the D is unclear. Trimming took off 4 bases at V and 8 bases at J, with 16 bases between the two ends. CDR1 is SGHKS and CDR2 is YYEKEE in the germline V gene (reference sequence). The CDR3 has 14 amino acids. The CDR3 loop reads CASSLGYGSDTIYF. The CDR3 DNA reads TGTGCCAGCAGCCTGGGCTACGGGTCTGACACCATATATTTT.

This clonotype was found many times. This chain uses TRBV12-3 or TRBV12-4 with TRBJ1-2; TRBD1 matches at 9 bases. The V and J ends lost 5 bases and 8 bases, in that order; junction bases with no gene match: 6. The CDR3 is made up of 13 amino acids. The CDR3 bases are TGTGCCAGCAGTCAACAGGGGGCCAGGGGCTACACCTTC. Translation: CASSQQGARGYTF.

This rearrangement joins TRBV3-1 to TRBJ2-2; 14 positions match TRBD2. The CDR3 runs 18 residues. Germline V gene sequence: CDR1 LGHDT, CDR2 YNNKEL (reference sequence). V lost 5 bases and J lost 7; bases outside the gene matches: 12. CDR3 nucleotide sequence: TGTGCCAGCAGCTCCTCCGGGACTAGCGGGAGATTTTTCGGGGAGCTGTTTTTT. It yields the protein CASSSSGTSGRFFGELFF.

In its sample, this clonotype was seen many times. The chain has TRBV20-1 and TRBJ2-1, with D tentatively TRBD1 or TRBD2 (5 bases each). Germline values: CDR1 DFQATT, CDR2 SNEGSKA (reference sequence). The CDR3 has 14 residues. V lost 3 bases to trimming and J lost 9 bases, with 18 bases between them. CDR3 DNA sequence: TGCAGTGCTAGGGGGGACCACAACTCGGGTGAGCAGTTCTTC. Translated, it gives CSARGDHNSGEQFF.

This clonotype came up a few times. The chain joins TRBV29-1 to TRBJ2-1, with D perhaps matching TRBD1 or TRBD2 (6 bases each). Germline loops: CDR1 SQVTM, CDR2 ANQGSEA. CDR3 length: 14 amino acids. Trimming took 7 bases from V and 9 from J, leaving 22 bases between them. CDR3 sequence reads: CSALLGGGGVEQFF. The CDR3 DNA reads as TGCAGCGCCCTGTTGGGGGGCGGCGGGGTTGAGCAGTTCTTC.

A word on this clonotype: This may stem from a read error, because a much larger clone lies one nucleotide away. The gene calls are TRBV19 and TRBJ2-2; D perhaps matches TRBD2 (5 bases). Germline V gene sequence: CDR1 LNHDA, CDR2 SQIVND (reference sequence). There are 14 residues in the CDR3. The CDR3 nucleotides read TGTGCCAGTAGTATACTCAGTGTCACCGGGGAGCCGTTTTTT. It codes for CASSILSVTGEPFF.

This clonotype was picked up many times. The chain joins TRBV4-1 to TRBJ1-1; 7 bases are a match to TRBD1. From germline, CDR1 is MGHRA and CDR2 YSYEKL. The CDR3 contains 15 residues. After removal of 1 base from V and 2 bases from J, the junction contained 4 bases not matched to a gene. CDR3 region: CASSQGGQDNTEAFF. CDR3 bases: TGCGCCAGCAGCCAAGGAGGACAGGATAACACTGAAGCTTTCTTT.